The 18 T cell receptor beta chains below all came from one sample that was sequenced in a study of blood T cell repertoires in COVID-19. The assay was immunoSEQ multiplex PCR, and TCRdb's table has in-frame clones only and misses some. The data contain roughly 180,000 clones, more than 70% of them seen just once; the ten biggest clones take up around 4%. The sequencing sample was made of peripheral blood. The source is a young woman with acute or convalescent COVID-19.

The V gene is TRBV5-4, the J gene TRBJ2-5, with a weak D call TRBD1 (6 bases). Germline V CDR1 and CDR2: SGHNT, YYREEE (reference sequence). This CDR3 comprises 12 residues. Deletions cut 5 bases from V and 5 bases from J, with 10 bases between. The CDR3 nucleotides read TGTGCCAGCAGAGTGAGGGGGGAGACCCAGTACTTC. Translated, it gives CASRVRGETQYF. The complete variable domain, with remaining parts taken from reference TRBV5-4 and TRBJ2-5, reads ETGVTQSPTHLIKTRGQQVTLRCSSQSGHNTVSWYQQALGQGPQFIFQYYREEENGRGNFPPRFSGLQFPNYSSELNVNALELDDSALYLCASRVRGETQYFGPGTRLLVL.

The chain uses TRBV12-3 or TRBV12-4 and TRBJ1-2, with D perhaps TRBD1 (5 bases). V was trimmed by 7 bases and J by 8 bases, leaving 17 bases between them. The CDR3 has 13 residues. The CDR3 region is CASNQGLLGGYTF. CDR3 nucleotide sequence: TGTGCCAGCAATCAGGGCTTGTTGGGCGGCTACACCTTC.

This chain links TRBV6-6 with TRBJ2-7; 9 positions match TRBD1. The germline gives CDR1 MNHNY, CDR2 SVGAGI (reference sequence). This CDR3 is built from 14 residues. Unmatched junction bases numbered 9, after V lost 7 bases and J lost 5 bases. CDR3 amino acids: CASIYRQGGNEQYF. The CDR3, as DNA: TGTGCCAGCATCTACAGACAGGGGGGCAACGAGCAGTACTTC.

The V and J genes are TRBV2 and TRBJ2-7; 7 nucleotides agree with TRBD2. Trimming removed 8 bases from V and 4 bases from J; junction bases left unmatched: 5. CDR1 is SNHLY and CDR2 is FYNNEI in the germline V gene. The CDR3 spans 12 residues. DNA for the CDR3: TGTGCCAGCCGGGACTATCCATACGAGCAGTACTTC. Residues: CASRDYPYEQYF.

V gene TRBV2 combines with J gene TRBJ1-6; maybe TRBD1 (5 bases). The V gene lost 8 bases and the J gene lost 1 base, with 12 bases spanning the gap. The CDR3 is 15 residues long. CDR1 and CDR2 (germline): SNHLY, FYNNEI. CDR3 DNA: TGTGCCAGCGCAGACACAGGTTCCTATAATTCACCCCTCCACTTT. This encodes CASADTGSYNSPLHF.

The rearrangement uses TRBV12-3 or TRBV12-4 and TRBJ1-2; D not resolved. V lost 6 bases, J lost 4 bases, and 12 bases lay in between. The CDR3 is 13 residues long. The DNA of the CDR3 is TGTGCCAGCAGCCCTCTACGGGTCTATGGCTACACCTTC. The encoded protein is CASSPLRVYGYTF.

V gene TRBV12-3 or TRBV12-4 combines with J gene TRBJ1-1, with a tentative D call TRBD1 (6 bases). Trimming cost V 6 bases and J 8 bases, with 16 bases left between them. There are 13 residues in the CDR3. The CDR3 sequence is CASSQGQDREAFF. The DNA for the CDR3 is TGTGCCAGCAGCCAGGGGCAGGACCGGGAAGCTTTCTTT.

This sequence joins TRBV28 and TRBJ1-1; the D is unclear. The CDR3 totals 14 residues. Germline V gives CDR1 MDHEN, CDR2 SYDVKM. Trimming took 0 bases from V and 11 from J, leaving 16 bases between them. The CDR3 here is CASSLWGSGRRAFF. The CDR3 nucleotides are TGTGCCAGCAGTTTATGGGGATCCGGGAGGCGGGCTTTCTTT. Together with reference TRBV28 and TRBJ1-1, the CDR3 gives the full variable domain: DVKVTQSSRYLVKRTGEKVFLECVQDMDHENMFWYRQDPGLGLRLIYFSYDVKMKEKGDIPEGYSVSREKKERFSLILESASTNQTSMYLCASSLWGSGRRAFFGQGTRLTVV.

This chain links TRBV19 with TRBJ2-5, with D possibly TRBD1 on 5 matching bases. The germline gives CDR1 LNHDA, CDR2 SQIVND (reference sequence). The CDR3 has 16 amino acids. The V gene lost 3 bases and the J gene lost 0 bases, with 14 bases spanning the gap. This CDR3 reads CASSMGRSTYQETQYF. CDR3 DNA: TGTGCCAGTAGTATGGGGCGGTCAACATACCAAGAGACCCAGTACTTC.

The rearrangement joins TRBV28 to TRBJ2-2; D may be TRBD2 (5 bases). Germline V gene sequence: CDR1 MDHEN, CDR2 SYDVKM. V was cut by 0 bases and J by 3 bases, with 8 bases left in between. The CDR3 loop spans 15 amino acids. In DNA form, the CDR3 reads TGTGCCAGCAGTTTATGGTGGGAGCACACCGGGGAGCTGTTTTTT. Translation: CASSLWWEHTGELFF.

The chain uses TRBV6-4 and TRBJ2-1, with TRBD2 matching over 8 bases. The J segment lost 3 bases and the V segment lost 7 bases, leaving 8 bases of the junction unmatched. This CDR3 has 15 residues. Germline V gene sequence: CDR1 MRHNA, CDR2 SNTAGT. The CDR3 DNA reads as TGTGCCAGCACCACCGGACTAGCTGTCTACAATGAGCAGTTCTTC. Amino acids: CASTTGLAVYNEQFF.

The table lists this clone with a count of one. The chain combines TRBV11-2 with TRBJ2-3, with D possibly being TRBD1 (6 bases). The CDR3 is 14 residues long. Germline V gene data show CDR1 as SGHAT and CDR2 as FQNNGV. Trimming pared 3 bases from V and 2 bases from J, leaving 9 bases between. CDR3 sequence (DNA): TGTGCCAGCAGCTTGGGACACCTCACAGATACGCAGTATTTT. This codes for CASSLGHLTDTQYF.

The J gene is TRBJ2-7, the V gene TRBV4-1, with D possibly being TRBD2 (6 bases). Germline loops: CDR1 MGHRA, CDR2 YSYEKL. V lost 1 base and J 0 bases, leaving 13 bases between the germline ends. The CDR3 covers 16 residues. The CDR3 reads CASSQAVRGTSYEQYF. In DNA, the CDR3 is TGCGCCAGCAGCCAAGCCGTCCGGGGGACCTCCTACGAGCAGTACTTC.

CDR3 nucleotide sequence: TGTGCCAGCAGTAAACAGGTTGCCTACGAGCAGTACTTC. Translation gives CASSKQVAYEQYF. The chain couples TRBV28 to TRBJ2-7; D perhaps matches TRBD1 (5 bases). Deletions cut 5 bases from V and 2 bases from J, with 10 bases between. Germline CDR1 reads MDHEN; CDR2 reads SYDVKM. The length of the CDR3 is 13 residues. The whole variable domain, filled in from reference TRBV28 and TRBJ2-7, reads DVKVTQSSRYLVKRTGEKVFLECVQDMDHENMFWYRQDPGLGLRLIYFSYDVKMKEKGDIPEGYSVSREKKERFSLILESASTNQTSMYLCASSKQVAYEQYFGPGTRLTVT.

This chain connects TRBV18 to TRBJ1-2; 7 bases agree with TRBD1. After removal of 5 bases from V and 4 bases from J, the junction contained 4 bases not matched to a gene. This CDR3 is 13 amino acids long. Germline V CDR1 and CDR2: KGHSH, LQKENI. The CDR3 reads CASSSGQIYGYTF. The CDR3 DNA reads TGTGCCAGCTCATCGGGACAGATCTATGGCTACACCTTC.

The chain is built from TRBV7-9 and TRBJ2-1; 7 nucleotides agree with TRBD2. The CDR3 covers 17 residues. Losses at the gene ends were 6 bases for V and 4 bases for J; bases not matched to a gene: 15. The germline V gene encodes CDR1 SEHNR and CDR2 FQNEAQ (reference sequence). The CDR3 sequence is CASRSVGAGDSYNEQFF. CDR3 in DNA: TGTGCCAGCAGGTCAGTAGGCGCGGGAGATTCGTACAATGAGCAGTTCTTC.

The genes are TRBV28 and TRBJ1-3, with unresolved D. V gave up 7 bases and J gave up 2 bases, with 9 bases separating them. Germline CDR1 MDHEN, CDR2 SYDVKM. This CDR3 is 13 amino acids long. Here the CDR3 reads CASTEAPGNTIYF. The CDR3 DNA follows: TGTGCCAGCACCGAGGCCCCTGGAAACACCATATATTTT.

This chain links TRBV5-6 with TRBJ2-5; maybe TRBD1 (5 bases). This CDR3 has 11 residues. Germline V lookup: CDR1 SGHDT, CDR2 YYEEEE. The V gene lost 4 bases and the J gene lost 9 bases, with 10 bases spanning the gap. In DNA form, the CDR3 reads TGTGCCAGCAGCACAACAGGTTCCCAGTACTTC. Protein: CASSTTGSQYF.